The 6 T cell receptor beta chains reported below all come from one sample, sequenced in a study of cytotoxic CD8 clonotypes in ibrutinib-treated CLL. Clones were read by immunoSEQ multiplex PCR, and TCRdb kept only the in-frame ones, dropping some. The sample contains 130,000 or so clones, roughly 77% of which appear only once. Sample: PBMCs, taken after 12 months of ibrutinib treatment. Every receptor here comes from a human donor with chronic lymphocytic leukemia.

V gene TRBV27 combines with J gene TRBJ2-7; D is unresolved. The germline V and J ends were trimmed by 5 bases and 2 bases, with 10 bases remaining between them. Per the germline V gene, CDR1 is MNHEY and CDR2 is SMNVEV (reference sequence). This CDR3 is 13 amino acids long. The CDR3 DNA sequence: TGTGCCAGCAGTCCCAGAGTACCCTACGAGCAGTACTTC. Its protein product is CASSPRVPYEQYF.

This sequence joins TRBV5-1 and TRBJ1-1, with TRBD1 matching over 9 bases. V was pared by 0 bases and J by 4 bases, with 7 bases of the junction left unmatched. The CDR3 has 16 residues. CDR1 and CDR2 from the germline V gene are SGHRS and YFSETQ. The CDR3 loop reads CASSLGSTGGFTEAFF. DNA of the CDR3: TGCGCCAGCAGCTTGGGGTCGACAGGGGGATTCACTGAAGCTTTCTTT.

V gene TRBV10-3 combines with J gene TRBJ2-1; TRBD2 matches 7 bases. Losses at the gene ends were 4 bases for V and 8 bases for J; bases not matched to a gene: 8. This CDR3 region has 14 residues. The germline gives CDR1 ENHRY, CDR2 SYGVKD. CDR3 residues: CAISGTRGYDEQFF. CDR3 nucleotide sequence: TGTGCCATCAGTGGGACTAGAGGTTACGATGAGCAGTTCTTC.

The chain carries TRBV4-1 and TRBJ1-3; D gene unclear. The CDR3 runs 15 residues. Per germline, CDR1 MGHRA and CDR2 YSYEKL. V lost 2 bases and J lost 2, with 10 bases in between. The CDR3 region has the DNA TGCGCCAGCAGCCAATCGCGGGGAGCTGGAAACACCATATATTTT. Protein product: CASSQSRGAGNTIYF.

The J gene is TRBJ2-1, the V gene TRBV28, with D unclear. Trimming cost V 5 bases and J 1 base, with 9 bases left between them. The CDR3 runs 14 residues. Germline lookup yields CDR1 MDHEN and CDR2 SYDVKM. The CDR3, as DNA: TGTGCCAGCAGTATAAAGCAGTCCTACAATGAGCAGTTCTTC. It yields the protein CASSIKQSYNEQFF. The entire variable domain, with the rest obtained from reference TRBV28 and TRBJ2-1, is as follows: DVKVTQSSRYLVKRTGEKVFLECVQDMDHENMFWYRQDPGLGLRLIYFSYDVKMKEKGDIPEGYSVSREKKERFSLILESASTNQTSMYLCASSIKQSYNEQFFGPGTRLTVL.

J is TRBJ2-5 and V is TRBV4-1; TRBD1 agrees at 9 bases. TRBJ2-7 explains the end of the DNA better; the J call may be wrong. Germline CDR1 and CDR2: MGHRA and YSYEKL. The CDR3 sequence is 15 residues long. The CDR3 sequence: CASSQDGTGPYEQYF. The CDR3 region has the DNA TGCGCCAGCAGCCAAGACGGGACAGGGCCCTACGAGCAGTACTTC.